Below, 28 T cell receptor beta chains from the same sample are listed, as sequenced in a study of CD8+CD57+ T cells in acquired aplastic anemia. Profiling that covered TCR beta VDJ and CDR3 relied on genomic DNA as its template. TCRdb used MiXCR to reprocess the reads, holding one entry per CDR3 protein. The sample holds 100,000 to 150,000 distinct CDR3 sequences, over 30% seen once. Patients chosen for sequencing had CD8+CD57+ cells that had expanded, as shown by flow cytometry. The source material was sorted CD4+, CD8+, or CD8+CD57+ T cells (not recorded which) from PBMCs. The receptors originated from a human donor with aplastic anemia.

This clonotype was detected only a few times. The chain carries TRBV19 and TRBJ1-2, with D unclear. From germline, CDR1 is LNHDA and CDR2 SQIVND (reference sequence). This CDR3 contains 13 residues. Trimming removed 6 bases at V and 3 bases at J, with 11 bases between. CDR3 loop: CASSDPPDYGYTF. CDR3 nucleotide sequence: TGTGCCAGTAGCGATCCCCCTGACTATGGCTACACCTTC.

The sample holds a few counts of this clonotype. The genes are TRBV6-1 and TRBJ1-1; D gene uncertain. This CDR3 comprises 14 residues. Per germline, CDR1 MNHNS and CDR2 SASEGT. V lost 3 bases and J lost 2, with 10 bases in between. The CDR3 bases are TGTGCCAGCAGTGAGAGACGGTCAAACACTGAAGCTTTCTTT. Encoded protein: CASSERRSNTEAFF.

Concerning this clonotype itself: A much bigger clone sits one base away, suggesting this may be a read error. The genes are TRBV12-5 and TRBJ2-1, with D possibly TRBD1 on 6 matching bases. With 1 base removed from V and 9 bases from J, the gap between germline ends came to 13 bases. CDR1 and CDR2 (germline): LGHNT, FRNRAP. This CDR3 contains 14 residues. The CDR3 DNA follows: TGTGCTAGTGGTTTGGGGCAGGGGCGCATTGAGCAGTTCTTC. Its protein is CASGLGQGRIEQFF.

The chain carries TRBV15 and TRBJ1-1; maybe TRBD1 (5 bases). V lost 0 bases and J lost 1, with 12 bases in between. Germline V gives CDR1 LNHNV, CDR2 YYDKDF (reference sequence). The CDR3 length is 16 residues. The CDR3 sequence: CATSRDYRGSNTEAFF. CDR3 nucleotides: TGTGCCACCAGCAGAGATTACCGGGGCTCGAACACTGAAGCTTTCTTT.

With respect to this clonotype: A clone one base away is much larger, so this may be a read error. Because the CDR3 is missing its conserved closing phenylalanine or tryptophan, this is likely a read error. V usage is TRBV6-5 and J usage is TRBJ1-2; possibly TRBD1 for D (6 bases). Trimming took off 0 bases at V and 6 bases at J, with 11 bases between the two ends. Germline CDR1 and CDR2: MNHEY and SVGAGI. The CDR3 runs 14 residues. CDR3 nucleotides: TGTGCCAGCAGTTACTCCCCGGGGGCGGATGGCTACACCCTC. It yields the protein CASSYSPGADGYTL.

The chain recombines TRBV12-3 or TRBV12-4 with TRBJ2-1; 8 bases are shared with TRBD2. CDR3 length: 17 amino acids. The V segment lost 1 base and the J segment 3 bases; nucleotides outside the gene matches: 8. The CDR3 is CASSLDPRRGDYNEQFF. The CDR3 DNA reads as TGTGCCAGCAGTTTAGACCCCAGGCGGGGGGACTACAATGAGCAGTTCTTC.

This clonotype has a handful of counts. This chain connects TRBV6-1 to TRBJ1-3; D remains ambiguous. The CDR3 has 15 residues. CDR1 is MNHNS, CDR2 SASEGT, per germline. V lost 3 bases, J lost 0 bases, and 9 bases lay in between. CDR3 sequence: CASSDPRGSGNTIYF. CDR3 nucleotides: TGTGCCAGCAGTGACCCCCGGGGCTCTGGAAACACCATATATTTT.

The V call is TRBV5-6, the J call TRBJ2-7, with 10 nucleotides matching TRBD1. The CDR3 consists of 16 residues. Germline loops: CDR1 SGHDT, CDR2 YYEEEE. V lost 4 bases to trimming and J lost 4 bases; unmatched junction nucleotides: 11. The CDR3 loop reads CASSPSDRGRLYEQYF. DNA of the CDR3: TGTGCCAGCAGCCCGTCGGACAGGGGGAGATTGTACGAGCAGTACTTC.

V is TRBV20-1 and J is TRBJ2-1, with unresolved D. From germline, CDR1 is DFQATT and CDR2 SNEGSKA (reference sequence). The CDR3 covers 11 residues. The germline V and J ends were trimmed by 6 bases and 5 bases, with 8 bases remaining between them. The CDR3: CSATRDNEQFF. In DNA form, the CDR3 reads TGCAGTGCAACAAGAGACAATGAGCAGTTCTTC.

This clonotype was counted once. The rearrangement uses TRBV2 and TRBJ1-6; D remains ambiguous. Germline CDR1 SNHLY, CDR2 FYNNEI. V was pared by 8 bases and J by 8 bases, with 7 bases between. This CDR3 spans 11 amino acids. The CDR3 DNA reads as TGTGCCAGCGGCCTCGATTCACCCCTCCACTTT. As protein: CASGLDSPLHF. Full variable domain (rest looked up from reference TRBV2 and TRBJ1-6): EPEVTQTPSHQVTQMGQEVILRCVPISNHLYFYWYRQILGQKVEFLVSFYNNEISEKSEIFDDQFSVERPDGSNFTLKIRSTKLEDSAMYFCASGLDSPLHFGNGTRLTVT.

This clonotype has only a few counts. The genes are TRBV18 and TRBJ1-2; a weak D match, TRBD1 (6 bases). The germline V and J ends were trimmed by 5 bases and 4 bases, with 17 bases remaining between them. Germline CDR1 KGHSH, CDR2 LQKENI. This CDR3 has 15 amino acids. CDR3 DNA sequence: TGTGCCAGCTCAACCGGGACACCTGGGCCCTATGGCTACACCTTC. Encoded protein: CASSTGTPGPYGYTF.

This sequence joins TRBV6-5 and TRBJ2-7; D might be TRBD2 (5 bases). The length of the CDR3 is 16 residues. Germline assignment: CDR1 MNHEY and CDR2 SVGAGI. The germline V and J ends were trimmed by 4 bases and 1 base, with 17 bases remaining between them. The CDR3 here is CASSSEGVVESYEQYV. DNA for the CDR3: TGTGCCAGCAGTTCCGAGGGAGTTGTCGAGTCCTACGAGCAGTACGTC.

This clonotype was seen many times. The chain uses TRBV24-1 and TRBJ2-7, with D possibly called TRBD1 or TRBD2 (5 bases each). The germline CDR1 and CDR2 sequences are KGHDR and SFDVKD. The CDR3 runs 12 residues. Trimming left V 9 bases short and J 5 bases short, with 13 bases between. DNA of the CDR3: TGTGCCACCTCTACCGGGGCTAACGAGCAGTACGTC. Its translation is CATSTGANEQYV.

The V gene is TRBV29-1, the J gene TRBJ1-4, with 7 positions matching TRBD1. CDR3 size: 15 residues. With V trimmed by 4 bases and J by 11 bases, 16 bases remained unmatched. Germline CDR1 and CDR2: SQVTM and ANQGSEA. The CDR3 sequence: CSVGAEGARGEKLFF. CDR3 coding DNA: TGCAGCGTTGGGGCCGAGGGGGCGAGGGGGGAGAAACTGTTTTTT.

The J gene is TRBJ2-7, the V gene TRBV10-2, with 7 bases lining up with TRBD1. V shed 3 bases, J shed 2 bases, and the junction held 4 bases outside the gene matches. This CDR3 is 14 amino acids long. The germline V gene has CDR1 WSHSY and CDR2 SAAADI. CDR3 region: CASSETGDPYEQYF. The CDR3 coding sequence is TGCGCCAGCAGTGAAACAGGGGACCCCTACGAGCAGTACTTC.

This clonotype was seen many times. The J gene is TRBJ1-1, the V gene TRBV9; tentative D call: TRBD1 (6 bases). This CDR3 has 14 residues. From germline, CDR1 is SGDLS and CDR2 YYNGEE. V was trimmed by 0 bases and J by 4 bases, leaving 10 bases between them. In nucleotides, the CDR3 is TGTGCCAGCAGCGTAGGGGGGCTTGGCACTGAAGCTTTCTTT. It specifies CASSVGGLGTEAFF.

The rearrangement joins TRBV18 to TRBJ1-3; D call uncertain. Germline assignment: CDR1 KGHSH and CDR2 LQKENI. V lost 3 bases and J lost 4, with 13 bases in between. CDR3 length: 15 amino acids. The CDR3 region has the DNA TGTGCCAGCTCACCCGGATACAGCCCAGGAAACACCATATATTTT. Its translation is CASSPGYSPGNTIYF.

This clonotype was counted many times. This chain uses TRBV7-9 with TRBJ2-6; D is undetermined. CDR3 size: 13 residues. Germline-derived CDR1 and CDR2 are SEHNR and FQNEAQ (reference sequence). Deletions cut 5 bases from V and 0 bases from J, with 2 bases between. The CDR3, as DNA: TGTGCCAGCAGCCCCTCTGGGGCCAACGTCCTGACTTTC. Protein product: CASSPSGANVLTF.

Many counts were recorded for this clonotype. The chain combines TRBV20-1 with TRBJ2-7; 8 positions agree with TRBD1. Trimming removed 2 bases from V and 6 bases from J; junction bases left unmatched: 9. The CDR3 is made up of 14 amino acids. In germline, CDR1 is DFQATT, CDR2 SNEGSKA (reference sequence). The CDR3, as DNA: TGCAGTGCTAGAAACCCAGGACAGGGTCGCGAGCAGTACTTC. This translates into CSARNPGQGREQYF.

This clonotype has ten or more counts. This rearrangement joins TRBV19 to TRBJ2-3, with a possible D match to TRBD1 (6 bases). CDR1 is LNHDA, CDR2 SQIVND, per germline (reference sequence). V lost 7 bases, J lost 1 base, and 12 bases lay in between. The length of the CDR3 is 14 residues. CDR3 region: CASTNRDRTDTQYF. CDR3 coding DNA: TGTGCCAGTACCAACAGGGACCGCACAGATACGCAGTATTTT.

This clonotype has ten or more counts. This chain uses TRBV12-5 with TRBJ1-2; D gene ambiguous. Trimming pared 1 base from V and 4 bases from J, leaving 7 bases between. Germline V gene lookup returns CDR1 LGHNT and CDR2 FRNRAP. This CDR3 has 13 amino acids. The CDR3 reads CASGLEGGYGYTF. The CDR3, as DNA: TGTGCTAGTGGTTTGGAGGGAGGCTATGGCTACACCTTC.

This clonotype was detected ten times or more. Here the CDR3 DNA reads TGTGCCAGCAGCGCTACAGATACGCAGTATTTT. Protein sequence: CASSATDTQYF. The V gene is TRBV7-9, the J gene TRBJ2-3; D uncertain. Trimming shortened V by 5 bases and J by 3 bases, and 3 bases separated the two germline ends. The CDR3 has 11 residues. Germline V CDR1 and CDR2: SEHNR, FQNEAQ (reference sequence).

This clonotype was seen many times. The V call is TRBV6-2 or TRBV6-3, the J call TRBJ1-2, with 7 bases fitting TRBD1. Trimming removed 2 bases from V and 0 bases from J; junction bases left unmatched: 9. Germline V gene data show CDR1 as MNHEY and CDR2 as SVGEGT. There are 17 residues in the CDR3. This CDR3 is CASSYVPRGGTNYGYTF. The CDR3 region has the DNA TGTGCCAGCAGTTACGTTCCTCGAGGGGGCACTAACTATGGCTACACCTTC.

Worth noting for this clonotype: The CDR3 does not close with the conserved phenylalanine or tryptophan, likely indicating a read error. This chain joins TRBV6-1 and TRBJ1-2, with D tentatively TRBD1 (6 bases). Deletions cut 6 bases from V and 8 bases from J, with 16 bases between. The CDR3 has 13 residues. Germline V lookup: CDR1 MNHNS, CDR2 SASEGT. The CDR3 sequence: CASSIPGQAGYTL. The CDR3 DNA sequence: TGTGCCAGCAGCATACCGGGACAAGCGGGCTACACCCTC.

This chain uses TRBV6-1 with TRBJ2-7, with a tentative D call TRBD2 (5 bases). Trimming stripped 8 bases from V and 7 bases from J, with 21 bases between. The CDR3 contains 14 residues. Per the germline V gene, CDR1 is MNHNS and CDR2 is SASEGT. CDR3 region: CASCPLSGCREQYF. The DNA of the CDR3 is TGTGCCAGCTGCCCCCTATCGGGGTGTAGGGAGCAGTACTTC.

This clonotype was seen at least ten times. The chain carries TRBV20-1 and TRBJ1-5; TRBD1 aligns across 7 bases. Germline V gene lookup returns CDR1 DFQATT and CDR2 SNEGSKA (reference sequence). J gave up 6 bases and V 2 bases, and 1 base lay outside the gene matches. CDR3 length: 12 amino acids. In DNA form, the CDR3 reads TGCAGTGCTAGACGACAGGGTCAGCCCCAGCATTTT. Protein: CSARRQGQPQHF.

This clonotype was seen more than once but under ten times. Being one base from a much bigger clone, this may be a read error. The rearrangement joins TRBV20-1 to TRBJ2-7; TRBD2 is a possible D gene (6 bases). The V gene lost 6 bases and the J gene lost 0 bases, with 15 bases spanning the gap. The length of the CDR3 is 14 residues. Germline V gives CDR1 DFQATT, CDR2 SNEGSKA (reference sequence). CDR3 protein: CSAAPRGFSYEQYF. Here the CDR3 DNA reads TGCAGTGCAGCCCCACGGGGGTTCTCCTACGAGCAGTACTTC.

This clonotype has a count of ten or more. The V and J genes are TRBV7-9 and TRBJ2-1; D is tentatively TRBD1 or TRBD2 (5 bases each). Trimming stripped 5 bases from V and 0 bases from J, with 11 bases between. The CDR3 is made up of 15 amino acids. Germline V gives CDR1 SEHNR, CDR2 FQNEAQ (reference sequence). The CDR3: CASSLGAGSYNEQFF. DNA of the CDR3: TGTGCCAGCAGCCTAGGGGCGGGCTCCTACAATGAGCAGTTCTTC.